This passage covers 6 T cell receptor beta chains from one sample sequenced in a study of blood T cell repertoires in COVID-19 (dated by TCRdb to the early 2020s). The method behind the library was the immunoSEQ multiplex PCR assay. This is the immuneACCESS table as TCRdb keeps it, with only in-frame sequences that have V and J called. A part of the clones is gone; compared with another copy, unresolved V genes explain less than half, and the rest is unexplained. Here the sample has some 270,000 clones; roughly nine tenths occur a single time. The top ten constitute roughly 8.5% of the sample. The sequencing input was peripheral blood. These receptor sequences come from a man aged 35 to 55 with active or convalescent COVID-19.

The chain is built from TRBV3-1 (or the pseudogene TRBV3-2) and TRBJ1-5; 7 nucleotides line up with TRBD1. Unmatched junction bases numbered 11, after V lost 4 bases and J lost 5 bases. CDR1 LGHDT and CDR2 YNNKEL come from the germline V gene (reference sequence). This CDR3 spans 16 amino acids. CDR3 bases: TGTGCCAGCAGCCCCCGAGGTAGGGGGCTCGATCAGCCCCAGCATTTT. Translated: CASSPRGRGLDQPQHF.

The chain is built from TRBV20-1 and TRBJ2-5; D uncertain. The CDR3 is made up of 9 amino acids. The germline V gene encodes CDR1 DFQATT and CDR2 SNEGSKA (reference sequence). The germline V and J ends were trimmed by 6 bases and 5 bases, with 4 bases remaining between them. CDR3 loop: CSARETQYF. The CDR3 bases are TGCAGTGCGAGGGAGACCCAGTACTTC.

V gene TRBV29-1 combines with J gene TRBJ1-4; D is possibly TRBD1 (5 bases). Germline V lookup: CDR1 SQVTM, CDR2 ANQGSEA. This CDR3 contains 13 residues. Trimming cost V 4 bases and J 7 bases, with 13 bases left between them. CDR3 in DNA: TGCAGCGTTGGGCACAGGCGATCTGAAAAACTGTTTTTT. This encodes CSVGHRRSEKLFF.

This sequence joins TRBV6-1 and TRBJ2-1; 7 positions match TRBD2. V was pared by 3 bases and J by 9 bases, with 11 bases of the junction left unmatched. CDR1 and CDR2 (germline): MNHNS, SASEGT. The CDR3 length is 15 residues. As DNA, the CDR3 is TGTGCCAGCAGTGATGGACTAGAGTGGGTCAGTGAGCAGTTCTTC. Protein product: CASSDGLEWVSEQFF.

This chain connects TRBV7-2 to TRBJ2-2, with 15 bases fitting TRBD2. V lost 2 bases, J lost 3 bases, and 7 bases stayed unmatched. This CDR3 has 19 residues. Germline V gene lookup returns CDR1 SGHTA and CDR2 FQGNSA. CDR3 sequence reads: CASSLRGTSGRRYTGELFF. CDR3 sequence (DNA): TGTGCCAGCAGCTTACGGGGGACTAGCGGGAGGAGGTACACCGGGGAGCTGTTTTTT. Drawing the rest from reference TRBV7-2 and TRBJ2-2, the complete variable domain is GAGVSQSPSNKVTEKGKDVELRCDPISGHTALYWYRQSLGQGLEFLIYFQGNSAPDKSGLPSDRFSAERTGGSVSTLTIQRTQQEDSAVYLCASSLRGTSGRRYTGELFFGEGSRLTVL.

The gene calls are TRBV11-2 and TRBJ2-1; no firm D call. CDR1 is SGHAT, CDR2 FQNNGV, per germline. V was cut by 2 bases and J by 9 bases, with 11 bases left in between. The CDR3 is made up of 13 amino acids. The CDR3 nucleotides are TGTGCCAGCAGCTTATCTACCGCGATTGAGCAGTTCTTC. This encodes CASSLSTAIEQFF. The full variable domain, with the rest looked up from reference TRBV11-2 and TRBJ2-1, is EAGVAQSPRYKIIEKRQSVAFWCNPISGHATLYWYQQILGQGPKLLIQFQNNGVVDDSQLPKDRFSAERLKGVDSTLKIQPAKLEDSAVYLCASSLSTAIEQFFGPGTRLTVL.